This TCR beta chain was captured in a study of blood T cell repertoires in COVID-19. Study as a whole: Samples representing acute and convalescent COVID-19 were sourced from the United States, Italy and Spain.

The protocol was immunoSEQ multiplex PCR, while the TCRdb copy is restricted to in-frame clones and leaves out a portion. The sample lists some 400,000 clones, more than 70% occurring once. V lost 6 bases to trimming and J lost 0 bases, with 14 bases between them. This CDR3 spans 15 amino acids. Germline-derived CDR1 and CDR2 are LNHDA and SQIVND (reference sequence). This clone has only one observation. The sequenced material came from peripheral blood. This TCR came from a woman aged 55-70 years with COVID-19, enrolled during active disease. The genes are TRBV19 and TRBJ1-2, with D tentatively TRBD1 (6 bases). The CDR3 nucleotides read TGTGCCAGTAGAATACAGGGAATTACTAACTATGGCTACACCTTC. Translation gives CASRIQGITNYGYTF.